The subject of this entry is one T cell receptor beta chain. Its matching antigen is unknown. This entry belongs to a study of T cell responses to AZD1222 COVID-19 vaccine. General study results and limits: Clonal diversity was possibly underestimated; the donors were predominantly white British and more often female.

Deletions cut 5 bases from V and 5 bases from J, with 9 bases between. CDR1 is SEHNR and CDR2 is FQNEAQ in the germline V gene (reference sequence). CDR3 length: 12 residues. Sequenced by immunoSEQ multiplex PCR; TCRdb stores in-frame clones only, minus some. The table includes 95,000 to 130,000 clones, more than 85% detected once. The sample in question was peripheral blood, obtained on day 0 of AZD1222 vaccination. V is TRBV7-9 and J is TRBJ1-1; D remains unclear. This TCR was recovered from an adult in good health. DNA for the CDR3: TGTGCCAGCAGCCCCAGGAAAACTGAAGCTTTCTTT. Its protein is CASSPRKTEAFF.